These 6 T cell receptor beta chains originate from one sample sequenced in a study of CD4 T cells in relation to SARS-CoV-2 and coronaviruses. Clones were sequenced by immunoSEQ multiplex PCR, and TCRdb holds only the in-frame ones, with some missing. The table has over 15,000 clones, around 74% seen once. Before the COVID-19 pandemic, during about 2011-2019, CD4+ T cells were taken from unexposed donors. After about 11 days of culture, CD4+ T cells were isolated. No antigen is known for these receptors. The sequencing input was CD4+ T cells from PBMCs, cultured in vitro. The receptor set was obtained from a human donor in good health.

This chain uses TRBV5-1 with TRBJ2-1, with D perhaps matching TRBD1 (5 bases). Germline V lookup: CDR1 SGHRS, CDR2 YFSETQ. The length of the CDR3 is 19 residues. The ends were cut back, 5 bases at V and 0 bases at J, with 24 bases in the middle. The CDR3 DNA reads as TGCGCCAGCAGTTGGGGCGCGAATCCTGCACTTAGCTCCTACAATGAGCAGTTCTTC. It encodes CASSWGANPALSSYNEQFF.

The chain is built from TRBV7-3 and TRBJ2-3, with 12 bases that match TRBD2. CDR3 length: 16 amino acids. In germline, CDR1 is SGHTA, CDR2 FQGTGA. The ends lost 5 bases at V and 4 bases at J; junction bases unmatched: 7. This CDR3 is CASSPMTSGSADTQYF. DNA of the CDR3: TGTGCCAGCAGCCCTATGACTAGCGGGAGCGCAGATACGCAGTATTTT.

This clone has more than one count but fewer than ten. The chain combines TRBV27 with TRBJ1-1; a weak D match, TRBD1 (5 bases). CDR3 length: 14 residues. Germline loops: CDR1 MNHEY, CDR2 SMNVEV (reference sequence). The V end lost 7 bases, the J end lost 3 bases, and 15 bases lay between the germline ends. The chain's CDR3 is CASILFWGDTEAFF. Written as DNA, the CDR3 is TGTGCCAGCATCCTCTTCTGGGGGGACACTGAAGCTTTCTTT.

This chain uses TRBV10-3 with TRBJ2-7, with TRBD2 identical over 9 bases. V shed 1 base and J 9 bases; nucleotides not matched to a gene: 16. The CDR3 totals 17 residues. Germline-derived CDR1 and CDR2 are ENHRY and SYGVKD. The CDR3 DNA is TGTGCCATCAGTGAGTTTTCAACACAGGGACTAGCAAATGCGCAGTACTTC. As protein: CAISEFSTQGLANAQYF.

The sample holds a few counts of this clone. CDR3: CASSGGTARTYEQYF. The CDR3 DNA is TGCGCCAGCAGCGGCGGGACAGCCCGAACCTACGAGCAGTACTTC. This rearrangement joins TRBV5-1 to TRBJ2-7, with TRBD1 as a possible D gene (7 bases). The CDR3 contains 15 residues. Germline CDR1 SGHRS, CDR2 YFSETQ. The V end lost 4 bases, the J end lost 2 bases, and 16 bases lay between the germline ends.

The V and J genes are TRBV24-1 and TRBJ2-5; 8 positions match TRBD1. Trimming took 4 bases from V and 4 from J; bases not matched to a gene: 7. This CDR3 contains 15 residues. Germline CDR1 reads KGHDR; CDR2 reads SFDVKD. CDR3 coding DNA: TGTGCCACCAGTGACCCCAGGGGGCCACGAGAGACCCAGTACTTC. It translates to CATSDPRGPRETQYF.